This T cell receptor beta chain was recovered during a study of blood T cell repertoires in COVID-19 (dated by TCRdb to 2018 to 2021). Looking at the study overall: Collaborator samples came from the United States, Italy and Spain and covered acute and convalescent phases of COVID-19. The material from the prospective study consisted of cDNA or gDNA derived from T cells, B-cell-depleted T cells, or PBMCs. Subjects who had been exposed to COVID-19, were actively infected with it, or had recovered from it provided the deeply sampled blood TCRbeta repertoires that made up the dataset. The repertoires were released in a freely available public database intended as a resource for research on the immune response to SARS-CoV-2. Samples came from the ongoing ImmuneRACE study (first 160 participants) plus 1,254 subjects from 6 global collaborators. Sample metadata almost always included a de-identified subject ID, COVID-19 status, age in years and sex. Where available, HLA class I and class II types were taken from metadata supplied by the sample provider and were not determined by assay-based typing.

Broader findings and caveats from the paper: How much clinical and demographic metadata was included differed by source and by participant, and the metadata was provided uncurated.

Including cysteine and phenylalanine, the CDR3 has 18 amino acids. Here the CDR3 DNA is all that survives: 54 bases in frame from base 1. This clone was seen once. The antigen it recognizes is unknown. Within one base of it there is no much larger clone, and no base qualities were kept. The immunoSEQ Assay, a bias-controlled multiplex PCR, was used to amplify TCRbeta CDR3 regions from genomic DNA. The study's own analysis went as follows. The number of nucleated cells in each sample was estimated by amplification of reference gene primers within the assay. To quantify the absolute abundance of each unique TCRbeta CDR3 rearrangement, sequence reads were collapsed and filtered. For each sample, productive Simpson clonality was calculated by taking the square root of Simpson's diversity index across productive rearrangements. Not all clones reach the TCRdb copy of this immuneACCESS table, which keeps in-frame sequences only. Checked studies attribute under half of the gap to unresolved V genes and leave the rest unexplained. That table is the source of V, J and clone size, and D and trimming were worked out from the DNA. This sample comprises 94,000 or so clones, 84% of them detected only once. The ten largest clones capture 20% to 30% of the sample.

Whole blood was collected in K2EDTA tubes by collaborating institutions according to the institutions' own protocols. Collaborator samples were shipped for TCRbeta analysis as frozen whole blood, isolated PBMCs, or DNA extracted from either sample type. Here the chain combines TRBV12-2 and TRBJ2-3; the table's TRBD2 call for D was not verified on the DNA. TRBV12-2 is listed as a pseudogene. This receptor was obtained from a man aged 60 to 75 with acute or convalescent COVID-19. Sequencing was done on a sample of peripheral blood. The bases are TGTGCAAGTCGCAAAACAGGGAGGGGGTTTTATAGCACAGATACGCAGTATTTT. Protein translation: CASRKTGRGFYSTDTQYF.